The T cell receptor (beta chain) described here comes from a study of blood T cell repertoires in COVID-19. Overall study context: Samples of COVID-19 (acute and convalescent) were obtained from the United States, Italy and Spain. Nucleic acid was either cDNA or gDNA, and it came from T cells, B-cell-depleted T cells, or PBMCs.

Per the study methods: Amplification from reference gene primers served as the basis for estimated nucleated cell counts. Data came from immunoSEQ multiplex PCR; TCRdb stores just in-frame clones and leaves some out. The V and J calls and clone size come from that table; D and trimming were worked out from the DNA. The data show roughly 320,000 clones, 85% to 90% seen once. V shed 3 bases and J 8 bases; nucleotides not matched to a gene: 10. The length of the CDR3 is 14 residues. Looked up from germline, CDR1 is MGHRA and CDR2 is YSYEKL. The receptor's source is a man between 65 and 80 years old with acute or convalescent COVID-19. The chain carries TRBV4-1 and TRBJ2-7, with TRBD2 matching over 7 bases. The sequenced sample was peripheral blood. CDR3 sequence reads: CASSQAGPGGKQYF. CDR3 sequence (DNA): TGCGCCAGCAGCCAGGCGGGGCCCGGGGGGAAGCAGTACTTC.